These 29 T cell receptor beta chains originate from one sample sequenced in a study of cytomegalovirus exposure and HLA in healthy donors. PCR was performed using 60 Vbeta and 13 Jbeta primers. TCRdb's copy holds only in-frame clones and misses some; the assay was immunoSEQ multiplex PCR. This sample has approximately 170,000 clones, with around 78% found just once. The material sequenced was PBMCs. These receptors originate from a woman aged 40 to 50 in good health and CMV-seropositive.

This chain joins TRBV9 and TRBJ1-1; possibly TRBD1 for D (6 bases). The CDR3 runs to 15 residues. Germline V gene sequence: CDR1 SGDLS, CDR2 YYNGEE. V was clipped by 7 bases and J by 0 bases, with 16 bases between them. CDR3 sequence: CASRPLGGLNTEAFF. The CDR3 coding sequence is TGTGCCAGCCGGCCACTAGGGGGTCTGAACACTGAAGCTTTCTTT.

This clone was counted once. V gene TRBV5-4 combines with J gene TRBJ2-7; TRBD1 aligns across 7 bases. The V segment lost 2 bases and the J segment 4 bases; nucleotides outside the gene matches: 3. Per germline, CDR1 SGHNT and CDR2 YYREEE (reference sequence). The CDR3 consists of 13 residues. DNA of the CDR3: TGTGCCAGCAGCTTAGGACAGGTATACGAGCAGTACTTC. As protein: CASSLGQVYEQYF.

The chain couples TRBV28 to TRBJ1-5; D not certain. The ends were cut back, 5 bases at V and 3 bases at J, with 17 bases in the middle. The V gene's germline CDR1 is MDHEN and CDR2 SYDVKM. The CDR3 length is 16 residues. The CDR3 loop reads CASSPYTGAANQPQHF. CDR3 nucleotides: TGTGCCAGCAGTCCCTACACTGGAGCCGCCAATCAGCCCCAGCATTTT.

The chain recombines TRBV5-6 with TRBJ2-5; maybe TRBD2 (5 bases). V lost 3 bases, J lost 1 base, and 13 bases lay in between. The CDR3 has 15 residues. CDR1 is SGHDT, CDR2 YYEEEE, per germline. CDR3 protein: CASSSSGERQETQYF. CDR3 DNA sequence: TGTGCCAGCAGCTCCAGCGGTGAACGCCAAGAGACCCAGTACTTC.

This sequence joins TRBV2 and TRBJ1-5; D gene ambiguous. This CDR3 is 13 amino acids long. Germline assignment: CDR1 SNHLY and CDR2 FYNNEI. V dropped 2 bases and J dropped 3 bases, with 5 bases sitting between them. The CDR3 reads CASSERVNQPQHF. As DNA, the CDR3 is TGTGCCAGCAGTGAAAGAGTCAATCAGCCCCAGCATTTT.

CDR3 region: CASSLYQGPRIITEAFF. The CDR3 DNA is TGTGCCAGCAGCCTGTATCAGGGGCCCCGAATCATCACTGAAGCTTTCTTT. The chain joins TRBV13 to TRBJ1-1; tentative D call: TRBD1 (6 bases). Germline V CDR1 and CDR2: PRHDT, FYEKMQ (reference sequence). V dropped 5 bases and J dropped 4 bases, with 23 bases sitting between them. There are 17 residues in the CDR3.

The chain uses TRBV4-3 and TRBJ1-6; no reliable D call. The V end lost 1 base, the J end lost 6 bases, and 7 bases lay between the germline ends. The CDR3 covers 14 residues. Germline V gene data show CDR1 as LGHNA and CDR2 as YSLEER. CDR3 sequence (DNA): TGCGCCAGCAGCCAAGTTCCCCGTAATTCACCCCTCCACTTT. Translated, it gives CASSQVPRNSPLHF.

The chain joins TRBV6-6 to TRBJ1-2; TRBD1 matches at 11 bases. V lost 7 bases, J lost 7 bases, and 8 bases stayed unmatched. CDR1 and CDR2 (germline): MNHNY, SVGAGI (reference sequence). The CDR3 has 14 amino acids. The CDR3 is CASKGQGVSGGYTF. DNA for the CDR3: TGTGCCAGCAAGGGACAGGGGGTGTCAGGTGGCTACACCTTC.

This chain joins TRBV6-1 and TRBJ1-1; D unclear. The V gene's germline CDR1 is MNHNS and CDR2 SASEGT. V was clipped by 6 bases and J by 0 bases, with 8 bases between them. This CDR3 is built from 13 residues. CDR3 in DNA: TGTGCCAGCAGACGCGGGCTGAACACTGAAGCTTTCTTT. Its protein is CASRRGLNTEAFF.

Regarding this clone: This sample also contains other DNA sequences that code for the same CDR3. CDR3 nucleotides: TGTGCCAGCTCACGAGGACAGGGGGAGAACTATGGCTACACCTTC. It translates to CASSRGQGENYGYTF. This chain connects TRBV18 to TRBJ1-2; 10 positions agree with TRBD1. CDR1 and CDR2 (germline): KGHSH, LQKENI. The CDR3 runs to 15 residues. V shed 4 bases and J 2 bases; nucleotides not matched to a gene: 4.

The rearrangement joins TRBV9 to TRBJ1-1, with D unclear. This CDR3 contains 14 residues. Germline values: CDR1 SGDLS, CDR2 YYNGEE. V dropped 6 bases and J dropped 0 bases, with 12 bases sitting between them. CDR3 DNA sequence: TGTGCCAGCAATTGTTGGCTCGTGAACACTGAAGCTTTCTTT. Its translation is CASNCWLVNTEAFF.

Points on this clone: Mismatch with germline at one junction end may stem from a read error. This rearrangement joins TRBV7-9 to TRBJ1-2; TRBD1 is a possible D gene (5 bases). The length of the CDR3 is 12 residues. Per the germline V gene, CDR1 is SEHNR and CDR2 is FQNEAQ (reference sequence). The CDR3 bases are TGTTCCAGCAGCTTCGGGGGAGGCGGCTACACCTTC. Amino acids: CSSSFGGGGYTF.

The chain uses TRBV28 and TRBJ1-3, with D maybe TRBD1 (5 bases). The length of the CDR3 is 15 residues. V was pared by 4 bases and J by 3 bases, with 13 bases between. In germline, CDR1 is MDHEN, CDR2 SYDVKM. This CDR3 is CASSSLGGNGNTIYF. CDR3 bases: TGTGCCAGCAGTTCACTCGGGGGGAATGGAAACACCATATATTTT.

The chain uses TRBV19 and TRBJ1-4; D possibly corresponds to TRBD1 (6 bases). Germline values: CDR1 LNHDA, CDR2 SQIVND (reference sequence). The CDR3 consists of 15 residues. With 6 bases removed from V and 2 bases from J, the gap between germline ends came to 13 bases. The CDR3 loop reads CASSRQVGTNEKLFF. In DNA, the CDR3 is TGTGCCAGTAGCCGACAGGTGGGGACTAATGAAAAACTGTTTTTT.

The chain joins TRBV7-2 to TRBJ2-1; the D is unclear. With 2 bases removed from V and 6 bases from J, the gap between germline ends came to 11 bases. Germline V gene data show CDR1 as SGHTA and CDR2 as FQGNSA. The CDR3 sequence is 14 residues long. The CDR3 is CASSLSSAFNEQFF. CDR3 bases: TGTGCCAGCAGCTTAAGTTCCGCGTTCAATGAGCAGTTCTTC.

This sequence joins TRBV28 and TRBJ1-2; the D gene is possibly TRBD1 (6 bases). V shed 8 bases and J shed 2 bases, with 21 bases lying between them. Germline V gene sequence: CDR1 MDHEN, CDR2 SYDVKM. The CDR3 consists of 16 residues. In DNA, the CDR3 is TGTGCCAGCTACGGTTTCTTCGACAGGATGAACTATGGCTACACCTTC. This translates into CASYGFFDRMNYGYTF.

This clone occurred a few times. The V call is TRBV11-3, the J call TRBJ2-1, with D tentatively TRBD1 (6 bases). CDR3 length equals 15 residues. Germline V gene lookup returns CDR1 SGHNT and CDR2 YENEEA. V lost 0 bases, J lost 2 bases, and 8 bases lay in between. CDR3 sequence (DNA): TGTGCCAGCAGCTTAGATACAGGGACCTACAATGAGCAGTTCTTC. This codes for CASSLDTGTYNEQFF.

This chain connects TRBV2 to TRBJ1-4; D gene unclear. CDR1 SNHLY and CDR2 FYNNEI come from the germline V gene. This CDR3 contains 12 residues. V lost 8 bases and J 3 bases, leaving 7 bases between the germline ends. The CDR3 nucleotides are TGTGCCAGCGGCAGGTCTAATGAAAAACTGTTTTTT. It is translated as CASGRSNEKLFF.

The chain recombines TRBV5-1 with TRBJ2-7; no definite D call. Trimming removed 1 base at V and 0 bases at J, with 8 bases between. The CDR3 consists of 14 residues. CDR1 is SGHRS, CDR2 YFSETQ, per germline. The chain's CDR3 is CASSLTYSSYEQYF. The CDR3 region has the DNA TGCGCCAGCAGCTTGACCTATAGCTCCTACGAGCAGTACTTC.

The chain has TRBV9 and TRBJ2-3; TRBD2 is a possible D gene (7 bases). The germline gives CDR1 SGDLS, CDR2 YYNGEE. V was clipped by 0 bases and J by 7 bases, with 18 bases between them. The CDR3 is made up of 16 amino acids. The CDR3 DNA reads as TGTGCCAGCAGCGTAGAGGGGGGGCTTAATTCACATACGCAGTATTTT. Its translation: CASSVEGGLNSHTQYF.

The rearrangement joins TRBV4-1 to TRBJ1-5; 8 bases line up with TRBD1. With V trimmed by 4 bases and J by 7 bases, 6 bases remained unmatched. There are 14 residues in the CDR3. Germline CDR1 and CDR2: MGHRA and YSYEKL. CDR3 bases: TGCGCCAGCAGCCTCCGGACAGGGATCCAGCCCCAGCATTTT. This translates into CASSLRTGIQPQHF.

The table lists this clone with a few counts. This sequence joins TRBV7-2 and TRBJ2-2, with 7 bases identical to TRBD1. This CDR3 is built from 14 residues. The V gene's germline CDR1 is SGHTA and CDR2 FQGNSA. V shed 5 bases and J 3 bases; nucleotides not matched to a gene: 3. CDR3 sequence reads: CASSQGGYTGELFF. The CDR3 DNA reads as TGTGCCAGCAGCCAAGGGGGCTACACCGGGGAGCTGTTTTTT.

The rearrangement links TRBV7-6 to TRBJ2-2; 11 bases line up with TRBD1. CDR1 and CDR2 (germline): SGHVS, FNYEAQ. Trimming cost V 5 bases and J 8 bases; bases outside gene matches: 10. This CDR3 has 16 amino acids. CDR3 protein: CASSQFRTGGRGELFF. CDR3 sequence (DNA): TGTGCCAGCAGCCAATTTCGGACAGGGGGCAGAGGGGAGCTGTTTTTT.

The CDR3 coding sequence is TGTGCCAGCAGTTTATCCCAGGGGGTGGACTATGGCTACACCTTC. It translates to CASSLSQGVDYGYTF. The V gene is TRBV27, the J gene TRBJ1-2; TRBD1 agrees at 7 bases. The CDR3 is 15 amino acids. Germline V gene lookup returns CDR1 MNHEY and CDR2 SMNVEV (reference sequence). V trimming: 0 bases; J trimming: 3 bases; junction bases outside the gene matches: 4.

The V and J genes are TRBV7-6 and TRBJ2-1; 8 nucleotides agree with TRBD2. V lost 4 bases to trimming and J lost 10 bases; unmatched junction nucleotides: 12. The CDR3 spans 15 residues. Germline lookup yields CDR1 SGHVS and CDR2 FNYEAQ. CDR3: CASSSVAGPQGEQFF. The CDR3 nucleotides read TGTGCCAGCAGCTCGGTAGCGGGGCCCCAGGGGGAGCAGTTCTTC.

The chain uses TRBV30 and TRBJ2-2, with D uncertain. This CDR3 has 13 residues. Germline V gives CDR1 GTSNPN, CDR2 SVGIG (reference sequence). V dropped 0 bases and J dropped 6 bases, with 8 bases sitting between them. The CDR3: CAWSVTGPGELFF. Written as DNA, the CDR3 is TGTGCCTGGAGTGTAACTGGGCCCGGGGAGCTGTTTTTT.

The chain recombines TRBV30 with TRBJ1-2; 9 positions match TRBD1. This CDR3 spans 15 amino acids. Germline V gene lookup returns CDR1 GTSNPN and CDR2 SVGIG (reference sequence). The ends lost 5 bases at V and 5 bases at J; junction bases unmatched: 12. CDR3 sequence (DNA): TGTGCCTGGGGAGGGATCGGGACAGGGCGTTATGGCTACACCTTC. Its translation: CAWGGIGTGRYGYTF.

The chain has TRBV18 and TRBJ1-1; 9 positions match TRBD1. Germline loops: CDR1 KGHSH, CDR2 LQKENI. The CDR3 loop spans 15 amino acids. V gave up 2 bases and J gave up 4 bases; unmatched junction bases: 5. The CDR3 sequence is CASSPTQGAGTEAFF. The CDR3 DNA sequence: TGTGCCAGCTCACCAACACAGGGGGCGGGCACTGAAGCTTTCTTT.

This chain joins TRBV2 and TRBJ1-2, with 8 nucleotides matching TRBD1. The germline CDR1 and CDR2 sequences are SNHLY and FYNNEI. After removal of 6 bases from V and 8 bases from J, the junction contained 8 bases not matched to a gene. This CDR3 region has 13 residues. CDR3 sequence: CASREDRAAGYTF. CDR3 nucleotides: TGTGCCAGCAGAGAGGACAGGGCGGCCGGCTACACCTTC.